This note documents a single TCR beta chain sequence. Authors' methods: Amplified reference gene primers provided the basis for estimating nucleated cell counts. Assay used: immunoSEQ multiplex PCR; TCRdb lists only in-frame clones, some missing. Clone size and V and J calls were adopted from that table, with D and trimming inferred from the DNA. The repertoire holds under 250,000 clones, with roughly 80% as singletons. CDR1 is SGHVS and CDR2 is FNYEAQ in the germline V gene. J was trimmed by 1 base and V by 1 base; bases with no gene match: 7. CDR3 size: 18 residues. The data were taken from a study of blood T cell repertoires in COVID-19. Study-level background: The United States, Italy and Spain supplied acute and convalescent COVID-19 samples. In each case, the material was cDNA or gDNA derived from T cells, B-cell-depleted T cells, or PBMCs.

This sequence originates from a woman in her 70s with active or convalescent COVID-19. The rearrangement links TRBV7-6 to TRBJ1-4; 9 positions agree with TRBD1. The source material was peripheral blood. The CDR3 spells CASSLEGQGTLTNEKLFF. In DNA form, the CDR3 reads TGTGCCAGCAGCTTAGAGGGACAGGGAACCTTAACTAATGAAAAACTGTTTTTT.